This T cell receptor beta chain stems from a study of T cells in Graves' hyperthyroidism and ophthalmopathy. TCR beta CDR3 regions were amplified from RNA transcripts. A set of HTBI primers served as the primers for a first-round RT-PCR of the TCR CDR3. TCRdb reprocessed the multiplex PCR reads with MiXCR, giving one entry per CDR3 protein. The sample holds 500,000 to 600,000 distinct CDR3 sequences, roughly 46% seen once. The source material was peripheral blood or thyroid tissue (not recorded which). The receptor was isolated from a woman aged 18-29 years with Graves' hyperthyroidism.

The CDR3, as DNA: TGTGCCAGCAGCTCGCGGGGAGGGGGGCAAGAGACCCAGTACTTC. This gives the protein CASSSRGGGQETQYF. The chain links TRBV13 to TRBJ2-5, with D maybe TRBD2 (7 bases). CDR3 length: 15 amino acids. V was clipped by 4 bases and J by 2 bases, with 14 bases between them. Germline V lookup: CDR1 PRHDT, CDR2 FYEKMQ (reference sequence). Full variable domain (missing parts from reference TRBV13 and TRBJ2-5): AAGVIQSPRHLIKEKRETATLKCYPIPRHDTVYWYQQGPGQDPQFLISFYEKMQSDKGSIPDRFSAQQFSDYHSELNMSSLELGDSALYFCASSSRGGGQETQYFGPGTRLLVL.